This TCR beta chain was profiled in a study of shared clonotypes between healthy human individuals. The data were produced by immunoSEQ multiplex PCR, yet TCRdb's version contains in-frame clones alone and is incomplete. The sample holds 900,000 to 1,200,000 clones, about 84% seen once. This clone was seen once. V shed 6 bases and J 5 bases; nucleotides not matched to a gene: 15. Germline V gene sequence: CDR1 SGHTA, CDR2 FQGNSA. This CDR3 contains 18 residues. The chain couples TRBV7-2 to TRBJ2-2; the match to TRBD2 covers 10 bases. This clonotype was sampled from a young man in good health. Some clones in this sample may be carry-over from other donors' samples. Sequences were obtained from memory CD4+ T cells from PBMCs. Documented subset: CD45RA-negative fraction. The CDR3 is CASRRGLAGGSGTGELFF. The CDR3 DNA reads as TGTGCCAGCAGAAGGGGTTTAGCGGGAGGATCGGGAACCGGGGAGCTGTTTTTT. The whole variable domain, filled in from reference TRBV7-2 and TRBJ2-2, reads GAGVSQSPSNKVTEKGKDVELRCDPISGHTALYWYRQSLGQGLEFLIYFQGNSAPDKSGLPSDRFSAERTGGSVSTLTIQRTQQEDSAVYLCASRRGLAGGSGTGELFFGEGSRLTVL.